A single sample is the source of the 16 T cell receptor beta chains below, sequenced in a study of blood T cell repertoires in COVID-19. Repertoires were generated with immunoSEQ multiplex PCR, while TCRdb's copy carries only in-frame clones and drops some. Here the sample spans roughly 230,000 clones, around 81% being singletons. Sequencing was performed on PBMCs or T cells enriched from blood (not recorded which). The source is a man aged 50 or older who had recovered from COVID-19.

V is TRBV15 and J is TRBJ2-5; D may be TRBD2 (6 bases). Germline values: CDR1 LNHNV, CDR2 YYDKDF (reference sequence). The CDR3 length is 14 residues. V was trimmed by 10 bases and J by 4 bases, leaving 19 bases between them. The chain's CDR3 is CAIRDGRGTETQYF. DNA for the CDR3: TGTGCCATCCGTGATGGGCGGGGAACAGAGACCCAGTACTTC. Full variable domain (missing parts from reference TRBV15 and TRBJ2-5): DAMVIQNPRYQVTQFGKPVTLSCSQTLNHNVMYWYQQKSSQAPKLLFHYYDKDFNNEADTPDNFQSRRPNTSFCFLDIRSPGLGDTAMYLCAIRDGRGTETQYFGPGTRLLVL.

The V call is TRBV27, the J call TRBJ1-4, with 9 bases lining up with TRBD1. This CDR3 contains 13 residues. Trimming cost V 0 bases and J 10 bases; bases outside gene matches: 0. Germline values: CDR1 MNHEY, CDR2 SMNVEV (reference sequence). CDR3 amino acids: CASSLSGQGKLFF. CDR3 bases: TGTGCCAGCAGTTTATCGGGACAGGGAAAACTGTTTTTT.

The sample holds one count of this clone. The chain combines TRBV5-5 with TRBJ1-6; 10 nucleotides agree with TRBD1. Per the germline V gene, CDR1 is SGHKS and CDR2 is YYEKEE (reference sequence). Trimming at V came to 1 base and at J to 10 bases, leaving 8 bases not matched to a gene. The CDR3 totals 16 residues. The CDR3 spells CASSLIRQGARSPLHF. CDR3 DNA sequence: TGTGCCAGCAGCTTGATAAGACAGGGGGCGAGGTCACCCCTCCACTTT.

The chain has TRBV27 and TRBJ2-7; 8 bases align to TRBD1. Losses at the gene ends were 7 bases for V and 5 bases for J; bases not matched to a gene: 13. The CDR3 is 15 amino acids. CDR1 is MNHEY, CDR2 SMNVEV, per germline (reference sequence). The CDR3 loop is CASTSDRQGINEQYF. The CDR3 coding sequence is TGTGCCAGCACTTCTGACCGACAGGGGATTAACGAGCAGTACTTC.

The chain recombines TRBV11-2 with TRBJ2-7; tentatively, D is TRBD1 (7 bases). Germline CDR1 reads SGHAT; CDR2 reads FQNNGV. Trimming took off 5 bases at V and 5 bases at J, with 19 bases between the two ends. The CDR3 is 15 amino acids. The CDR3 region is CASSLRGAWVNEQYF. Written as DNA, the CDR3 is TGTGCCAGCAGCCTCAGGGGGGCCTGGGTCAACGAGCAGTACTTC.

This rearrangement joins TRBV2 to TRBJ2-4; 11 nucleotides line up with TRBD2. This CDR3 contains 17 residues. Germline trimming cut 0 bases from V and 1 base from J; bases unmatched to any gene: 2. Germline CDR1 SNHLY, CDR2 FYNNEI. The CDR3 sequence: CASSEAASGRAKNIQYF. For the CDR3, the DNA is TGTGCCAGCAGTGAAGCAGCTAGCGGGAGGGCCAAAAACATTCAGTACTTC.

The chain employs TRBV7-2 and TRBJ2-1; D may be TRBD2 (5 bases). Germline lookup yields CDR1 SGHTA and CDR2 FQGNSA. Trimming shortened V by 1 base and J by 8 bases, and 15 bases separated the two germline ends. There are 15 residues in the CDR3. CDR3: CASSLVVGATYEQFF. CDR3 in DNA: TGTGCCAGCAGCTTAGTGGTGGGAGCCACGTATGAGCAGTTCTTC. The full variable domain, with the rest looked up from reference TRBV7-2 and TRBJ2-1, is GAGVSQSPSNKVTEKGKDVELRCDPISGHTALYWYRQSLGQGLEFLIYFQGNSAPDKSGLPSDRFSAERTGGSVSTLTIQRTQQEDSAVYLCASSLVVGATYEQFFGPGTRLTVL.

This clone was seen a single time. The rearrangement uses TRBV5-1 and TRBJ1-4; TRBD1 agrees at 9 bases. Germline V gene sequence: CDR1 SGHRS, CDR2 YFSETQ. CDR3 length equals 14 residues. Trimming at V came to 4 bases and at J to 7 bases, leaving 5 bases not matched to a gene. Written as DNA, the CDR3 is TGCGCCAGCAGCCTACAGGGGGCGGGTGAAAAACTGTTTTTT. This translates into CASSLQGAGEKLFF.

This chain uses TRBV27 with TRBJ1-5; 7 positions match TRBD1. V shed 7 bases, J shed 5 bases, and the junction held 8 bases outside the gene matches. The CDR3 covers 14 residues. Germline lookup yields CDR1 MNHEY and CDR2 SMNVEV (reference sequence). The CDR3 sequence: CASKPGQSHQPQHF. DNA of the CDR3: TGTGCCAGCAAACCGGGACAGAGTCATCAGCCCCAGCATTTT.

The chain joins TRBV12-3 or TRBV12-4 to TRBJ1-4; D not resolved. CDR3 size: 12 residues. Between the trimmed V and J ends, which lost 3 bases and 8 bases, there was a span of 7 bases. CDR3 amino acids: CASSFFLEKLFF. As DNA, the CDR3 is TGTGCCAGCAGTTTCTTTCTCGAAAAACTGTTTTTT.

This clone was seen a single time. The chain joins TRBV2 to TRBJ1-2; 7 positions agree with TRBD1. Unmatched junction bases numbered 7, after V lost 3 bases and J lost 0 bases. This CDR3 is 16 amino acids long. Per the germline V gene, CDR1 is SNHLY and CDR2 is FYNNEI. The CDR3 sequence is CASSEGQPEPNYGYTF. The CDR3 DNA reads TGTGCCAGCAGTGAGGGACAGCCCGAACCTAACTATGGCTACACCTTC.

The CDR3 is CASSQADGGYTGELFF. The CDR3 coding sequence is TGCGCCAGCAGCCAAGCTGACGGGGGATACACCGGGGAGCTGTTTTTT. This chain uses TRBV4-1 with TRBJ2-2, with D possibly being TRBD2 (6 bases). The V end lost 1 base, the J end lost 3 bases, and 12 bases lay between the germline ends. This CDR3 has 16 residues. Per germline, CDR1 MGHRA and CDR2 YSYEKL.

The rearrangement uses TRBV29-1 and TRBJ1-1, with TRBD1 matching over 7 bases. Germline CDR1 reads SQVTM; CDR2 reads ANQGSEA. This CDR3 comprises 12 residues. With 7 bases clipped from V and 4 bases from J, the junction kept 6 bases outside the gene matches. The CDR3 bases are TGCAGCGCCATCGGACAGGCCACTGAAGCTTTCTTT. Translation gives CSAIGQATEAFF.

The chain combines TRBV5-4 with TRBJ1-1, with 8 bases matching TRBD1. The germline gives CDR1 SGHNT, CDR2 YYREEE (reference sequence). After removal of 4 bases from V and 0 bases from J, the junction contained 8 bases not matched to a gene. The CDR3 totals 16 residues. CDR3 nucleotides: TGTGCCAGCAGCCCGGACAGGGTCTTCTTGAACACTGAAGCTTTCTTT. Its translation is CASSPDRVFLNTEAFF.

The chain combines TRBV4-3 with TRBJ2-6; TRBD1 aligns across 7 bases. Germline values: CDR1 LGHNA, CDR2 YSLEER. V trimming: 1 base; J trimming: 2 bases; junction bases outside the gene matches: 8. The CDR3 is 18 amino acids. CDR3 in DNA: TGCGCCAGCAGCCAAGTGGTCAGGGGGAGCCCTGGGGCCAACGTCCTGACTTTC. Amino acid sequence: CASSQVVRGSPGANVLTF.

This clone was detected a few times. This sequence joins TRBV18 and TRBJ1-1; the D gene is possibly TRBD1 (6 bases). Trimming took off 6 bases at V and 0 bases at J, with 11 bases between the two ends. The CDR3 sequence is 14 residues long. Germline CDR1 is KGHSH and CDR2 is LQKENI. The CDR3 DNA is TGTGCCAGCTCCCCGGACAGTCTGAACACTGAAGCTTTCTTT. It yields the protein CASSPDSLNTEAFF. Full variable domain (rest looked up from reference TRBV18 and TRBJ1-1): NAGVMQNPRHLVRRRGQEARLRCSPMKGHSHVYWYRQLPEEGLKFMVYLQKENIIDESGMPKERFSAEFPKEGPSILRIQQVVRGDSAAYFCASSPDSLNTEAFFGQGTRLTVV.